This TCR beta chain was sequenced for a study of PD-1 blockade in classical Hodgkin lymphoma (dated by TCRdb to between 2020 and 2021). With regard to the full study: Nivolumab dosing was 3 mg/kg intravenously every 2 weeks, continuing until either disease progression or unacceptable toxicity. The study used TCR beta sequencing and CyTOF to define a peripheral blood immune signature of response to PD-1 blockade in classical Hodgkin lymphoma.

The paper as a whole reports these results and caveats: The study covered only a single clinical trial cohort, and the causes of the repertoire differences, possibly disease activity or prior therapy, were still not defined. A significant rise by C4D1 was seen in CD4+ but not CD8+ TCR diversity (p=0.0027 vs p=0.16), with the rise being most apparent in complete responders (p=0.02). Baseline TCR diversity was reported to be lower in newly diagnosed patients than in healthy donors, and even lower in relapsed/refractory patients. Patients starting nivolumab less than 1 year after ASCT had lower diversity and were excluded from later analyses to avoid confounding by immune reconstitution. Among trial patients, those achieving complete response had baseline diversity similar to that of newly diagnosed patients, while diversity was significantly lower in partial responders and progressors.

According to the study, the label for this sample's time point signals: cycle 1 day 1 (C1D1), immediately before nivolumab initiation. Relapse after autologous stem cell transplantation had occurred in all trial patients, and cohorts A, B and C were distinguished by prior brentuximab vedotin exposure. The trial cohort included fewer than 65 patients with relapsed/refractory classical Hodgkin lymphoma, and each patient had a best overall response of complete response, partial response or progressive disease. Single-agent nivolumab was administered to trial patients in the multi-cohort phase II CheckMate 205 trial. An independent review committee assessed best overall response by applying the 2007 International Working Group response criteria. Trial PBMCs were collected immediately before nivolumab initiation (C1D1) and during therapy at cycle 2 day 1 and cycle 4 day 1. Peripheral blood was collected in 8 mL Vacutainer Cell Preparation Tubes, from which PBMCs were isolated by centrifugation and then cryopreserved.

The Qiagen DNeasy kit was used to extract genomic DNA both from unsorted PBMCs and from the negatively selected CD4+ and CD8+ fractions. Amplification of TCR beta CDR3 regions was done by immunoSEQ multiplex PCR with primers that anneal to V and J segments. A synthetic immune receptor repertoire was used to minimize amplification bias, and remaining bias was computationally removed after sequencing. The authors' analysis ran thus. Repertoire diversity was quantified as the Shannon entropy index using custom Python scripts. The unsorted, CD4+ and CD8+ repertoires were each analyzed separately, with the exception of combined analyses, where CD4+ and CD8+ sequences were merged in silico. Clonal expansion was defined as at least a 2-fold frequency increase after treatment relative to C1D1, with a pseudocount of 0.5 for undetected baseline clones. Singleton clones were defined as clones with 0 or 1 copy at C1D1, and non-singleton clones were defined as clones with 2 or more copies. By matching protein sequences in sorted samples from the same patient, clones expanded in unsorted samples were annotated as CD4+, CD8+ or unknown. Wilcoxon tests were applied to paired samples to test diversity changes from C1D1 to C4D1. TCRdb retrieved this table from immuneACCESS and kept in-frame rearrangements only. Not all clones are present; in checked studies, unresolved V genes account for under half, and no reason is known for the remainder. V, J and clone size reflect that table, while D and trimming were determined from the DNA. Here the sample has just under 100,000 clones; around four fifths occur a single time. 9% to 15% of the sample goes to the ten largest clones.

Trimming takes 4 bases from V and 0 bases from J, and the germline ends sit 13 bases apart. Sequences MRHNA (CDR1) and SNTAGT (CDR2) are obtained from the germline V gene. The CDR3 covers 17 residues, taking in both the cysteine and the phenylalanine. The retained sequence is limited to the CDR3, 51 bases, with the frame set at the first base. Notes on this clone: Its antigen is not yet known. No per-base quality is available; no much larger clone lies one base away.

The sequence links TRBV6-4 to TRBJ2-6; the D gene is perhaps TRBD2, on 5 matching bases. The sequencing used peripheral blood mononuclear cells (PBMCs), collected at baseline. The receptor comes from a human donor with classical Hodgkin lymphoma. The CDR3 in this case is CASSGGAPGSGANVLTF. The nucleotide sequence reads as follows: TGTGCCAGCAGTGGGGGAGCGCCCGGCTCTGGGGCCAACGTCCTGACTTTC.